Listed below are T cell receptor beta chains from one sample, sequenced in a study of blood T cell repertoires in COVID-19. Profiling relied on immunoSEQ multiplex PCR, and the TCRdb table lists in-frame clones only, not all of them. The profile shows roughly 150,000 clones, approximately 83% of them singletons. The sample was peripheral blood. All receptors come from a man between 65 and 85 years old with active or convalescent COVID-19. The CDR3 runs from the conserved cysteine through the conserved F or W. A D gene is named only where the DNA matches it firmly. Clone sizes are given selectively: once, few, many, or a class where the clone is expanded.

j_gene | v_gene | d_gene | abundance | CDR3aa | CDR3nt
TRBJ2-2 | TRBV5-1 | . | . | CASSLAANTGELFF | TGCGCCAGCAGCTTGGCCGCGAACACCGGGGAGCTGTTTTTT
TRBJ1-5 | TRBV6-5 | TRBD1 | . | CASKRQGSNQPQHF | TGTGCCAGCAAGCGACAGGGATCGAATCAGCCCCAGCATTTT
TRBJ1-5 | TRBV4-3 | . | . | CASSQDLGRPQHF | TGCGCCAGCAGCCAAGATTTGGGGCGGCCCCAGCATTTT
TRBJ1-2 | TRBV5-6 | . | . | CASSYDGRRRKSPSEGYTF | TGTGCCAGCAGCTACGACGGAAGGCGGCGGAAATCCCCCTCCGAGGGCTACACCTTC
TRBJ2-3 | TRBV7-3 | . | . | CASSLTPAEADTQYF | TGTGCCAGCAGCTTAACGCCCGCGGAGGCAGATACGCAGTATTTT
TRBJ2-2 | TRBV5-5 | . | . | CASSFNPRMAGELFF | TGTGCCAGCAGCTTTAACCCGCGAATGGCCGGGGAGCTGTTTTTT
TRBJ1-1 | TRBV7-2 | . | . | CASSLVQVRVNTEAFF | TGTGCCAGCAGCTTAGTTCAGGTCAGGGTGAACACTGAAGCTTTCTTT
TRBJ2-7 | TRBV10-3 | . | . | CAISDIYEQYF | TGTGCCATCAGTGATATCTACGAGCAGTACTTC
TRBJ1-1 | TRBV7-2 | TRBD1 | . | CASSLETGGLTEAFF | TGTGCCAGCAGCTTAGAGACAGGGGGCCTGACTGAAGCTTTCTTT
TRBJ1-6 | TRBV6-5 | TRBD1 | . | CASSRDRVHSPLHF | TGTGCCAGCAGTCGGGACAGGGTCCATTCACCCCTCCACTTT
TRBJ2-2 | TRBV7-7 | TRBD1 | . | CASSKDRPGWTGELFF | TGTGCTAGCAGTAAGGACAGGCCCGGGTGGACCGGGGAGCTGTTTTTT
TRBJ2-7 | TRBV5-6 | . | . | CASSLGAGWQYF | TGTGCCAGCAGCTTGGGGGCAGGATGGCAGTACTTC
TRBJ2-2 | TRBV19 | TRBD2 | once | CASSIGTSENTGELFF | TGTGCCAGTAGTATAGGAACTAGCGAGAACACCGGGGAGCTGTTTTTT
TRBJ2-2 | TRBV27 | . | . | CASKLWGAGELFF | TGTGCCAGCAAGCTCTGGGGAGCGGGGGAGCTGTTTTTT
TRBJ2-7 | TRBV7-8 | TRBD2 | . | CASSLRGDYYPSYEQYF | TGTGCCAGCAGCTTGCGCGGGGACTACTACCCTTCCTACGAGCAGTACTTC
TRBJ2-1 | TRBV7-2 | . | . | CASSLGITTEQFF | TGTGCCAGCAGCTTAGGGATTACTACTGAGCAGTTCTTC
TRBJ2-2 | TRBV18 | TRBD2 | once | CASSPKGGRDTGELFF | TGTGCCAGCTCACCGAAAGGAGGGAGGGACACCGGGGAGCTGTTTTTT
TRBJ2-3 | TRBV6-5 | TRBD1 | . | CASSSPRDRGLDTQYF | TGTGCCAGCAGTTCTCCCCGGGACAGGGGATTGGATACGCAGTATTTT
TRBJ2-7 | TRBV28 | . | once | CASSSSYEQYF | TGTGCCAGCAGCTCGAGCTACGAGCAGTACTTC
TRBJ2-7 | TRBV21-1 | . | . | CASPRQGAGEQYF | TGTGCCAGCCCCAGACAGGGGGCGGGGGAGCAGTACTTC
TRBJ2-5 | TRBV7-2 | . | . | CASSLRAAAQYF | TGTGCCAGCAGCTTGCGGGCTGCGGCCCAGTACTTC
TRBJ1-2 | TRBV6-1 | . | . | CASSEYRTDYGYTF | TGTGCCAGCAGTGAATACAGAACGGATTATGGCTACACCTTC
TRBJ1-5 | TRBV15 | . | . | CATSLRDISNQPQHF | TGTGCCACCAGCCTCCGGGACATTAGCAATCAGCCCCAGCATTTT
TRBJ1-2 | TRBV29-1 | . | . | CSVEGLYGYTF | TGCAGCGTCGAGGGCCTCTATGGCTACACCTTC
TRBJ2-3 | TRBV29-1 | . | . | CSALPGSTDTQYF | TGCAGCGCCCTCCCCGGGAGCACAGATACGCAGTATTTT
TRBJ2-1 | TRBV12-5 | . | . | CASGLTGLNEQFF | TGTGCTAGTGGTTTGACAGGGTTAAATGAGCAGTTCTTC
TRBJ1-3 | TRBV7-9 | TRBD1 | . | CASRGDRGASGNTIYF | TGTGCCAGCAGAGGGGACAGGGGTGCCTCTGGAAACACCATATATTTT
TRBJ2-7 | TRBV28 | TRBD2 | once | CASSLHGLAASSYEQYF | TGTGCCAGCAGCCTACATGGACTAGCGGCAAGCTCCTACGAGCAGTACTTC
TRBJ1-5 | TRBV30 | . | . | CAWSRGSLQPQHF | TGTGCCTGGAGTCGGGGGAGTCTACAGCCCCAGCATTTT
TRBJ2-1 | TRBV6-2/TRBV6-3 | . | . | CASSYFREGEQFF | TGTGCCAGCAGTTACTTCCGCGAGGGTGAGCAGTTCTTC
TRBJ2-7 | TRBV3-1/TRBV3-2 | . | . | CASSQGEGYLSYEQYF | TGTGCCAGCAGCCAAGGAGAGGGCTATCTCTCCTACGAGCAGTACTTC
TRBJ2-7 | TRBV4-1 | TRBD2 | . | CASSQGLAPAYEQYF | TGCGCCAGCAGCCAAGGACTAGCGCCAGCCTACGAGCAGTACTTC
TRBJ2-1 | TRBV19 | . | . | CASSIRSGRVLLF | TGTGCCAGTAGTATTCGGAGTGGCAGGGTTTTGCTCTTC
TRBJ1-1 | TRBV6-1 | TRBD1 | . | CASRRTGSDTEAFF | TGTGCCAGCAGGAGGACAGGGTCCGACACTGAAGCTTTCTTT
TRBJ1-1 | TRBV15 | . | . | CATSRDPRGFSTEAFF | TGTGCCACCAGCAGAGATCCTCGCGGATTTAGCACTGAAGCTTTCTTT
TRBJ1-4 | TRBV28 | . | . | CASSWGQGTNEKLFF | TGTGCCAGCAGTTGGGGTCAGGGCACTAATGAAAAACTGTTTTTT
TRBJ2-7 | TRBV7-2 | TRBD2 | once | CAGAKSALAGRYEQYF | TGTGCCGGAGCCAAGTCGGCCCTAGCGGGGCGCTACGAGCAGTACTTC
TRBJ2-1 | TRBV7-2 | TRBD2 | . | CASSLGLAEGGEQFF | TGTGCCAGCAGCCTGGGACTAGCGGAAGGGGGTGAGCAGTTCTTC
TRBJ2-3 | TRBV28 | . | once | CASRVRTDTQYF | TGTGCCAGCCGGGTACGCACAGATACGCAGTATTTT